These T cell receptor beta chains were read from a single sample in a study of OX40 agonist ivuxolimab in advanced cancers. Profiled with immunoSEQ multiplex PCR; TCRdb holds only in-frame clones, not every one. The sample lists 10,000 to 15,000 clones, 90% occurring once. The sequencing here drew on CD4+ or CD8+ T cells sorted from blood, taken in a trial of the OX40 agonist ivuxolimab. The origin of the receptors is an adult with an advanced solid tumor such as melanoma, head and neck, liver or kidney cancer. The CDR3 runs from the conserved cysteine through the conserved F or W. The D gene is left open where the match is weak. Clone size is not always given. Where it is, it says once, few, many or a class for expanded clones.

CDR3 protein: CASGYLGGANTGELFF; CDR3 DNA: TGTGCCAGCGGATATCTTGGGGGGGCGAACACCGGGGAGCTGTTTTTT; V gene: TRBV27; D gene: TRBD2; CDR3 length: 16; clone size: -; J gene: TRBJ2-2
CDR3 protein: CAISLAGHPEETQYF; CDR3 DNA: TGTGCCATCAGTCTAGCGGGCCACCCGGAAGAGACCCAGTACTTC; V gene: TRBV10-3; D gene: TRBD2; CDR3 length: 15; clone size: -; J gene: TRBJ2-5
CDR3 protein: CASSFWDRAVNEQFF; CDR3 DNA: TGTGCCAGCAGCTTTTGGGACAGGGCCGTTAATGAGCAGTTCTTC; V gene: TRBV7-9; D gene: TRBD1; CDR3 length: 15; clone size: few; J gene: TRBJ2-1
CDR3 protein: CASSAAGGGHNEQFF; CDR3 DNA: TGTGCCAGCAGCGCGGCGGGGGGCGGGCACAATGAGCAGTTCTTC; V gene: TRBV7-9; D gene: TRBD2; CDR3 length: 15; clone size: -; J gene: TRBJ2-1
CDR3 protein: CASSLQNVDTYHQETQYF; CDR3 DNA: TGTGCCAGCAGCCTGCAAAACGTCGACACGTACCATCAAGAGACCCAGTACTTC; V gene: TRBV11-2; D gene: -; CDR3 length: 18; clone size: -; J gene: TRBJ2-5
CDR3 protein: CASSWTSGANVLTF; CDR3 DNA: TGTGCCAGTAGCTGGACCTCTGGGGCCAACGTCCTGACTTTC; V gene: TRBV19; D gene: -; CDR3 length: 14; clone size: -; J gene: TRBJ2-6
CDR3 protein: CASSGLAGDYEQYF; CDR3 DNA: TGCGCCAGCAGCGGACTAGCGGGAGACTACGAGCAGTACTTC; V gene: TRBV4-1; D gene: TRBD2; CDR3 length: 14; clone size: once; J gene: TRBJ2-7
CDR3 protein: CASSWGPSYEAFF; CDR3 DNA: TGTGCCAGCAGCTGGGGCCCCAGCTATGAAGCTTTCTTT; V gene: TRBV11-1; D gene: -; CDR3 length: 13; clone size: -; J gene: TRBJ1-1
CDR3 protein: CASSERGWYTF; CDR3 DNA: TGTGCCAGCAGCGAACGGGGTTGGTACACCTTC; V gene: TRBV9; D gene: -; CDR3 length: 11; clone size: -; J gene: TRBJ1-2
CDR3 protein: CASSSLRGTTLNYGYTF; CDR3 DNA: TGTGCCAGCAGCTCGCTGAGGGGCACGACCCTTAACTATGGCTACACCTTC; V gene: TRBV7-9; D gene: -; CDR3 length: 17; clone size: -; J gene: TRBJ1-2
CDR3 protein: CAWSQPNQPQHF; CDR3 DNA: TGTGCCTGGAGTCAACCCAATCAGCCCCAGCATTTT; V gene: TRBV30; D gene: -; CDR3 length: 12; clone size: -; J gene: TRBJ1-5
CDR3 protein: CASSLGGPRSLNYGYTF; CDR3 DNA: TGTGCCAGCAGCTTAGGGGGGCCACGATCGCTAAACTATGGCTACACCTTC; V gene: TRBV7-9; D gene: -; CDR3 length: 17; clone size: -; J gene: TRBJ1-2
CDR3 protein: CASSLGRLTEAFF; CDR3 DNA: TGTGCCAGCAGTTTGGGGAGACTCACTGAAGCTTTCTTT; V gene: TRBV27; D gene: -; CDR3 length: 13; clone size: -; J gene: TRBJ1-1
CDR3 protein: CASSPDSGGSDTQYF; CDR3 DNA: TGTGCCAGCAGCCCGGACAGTGGAGGATCAGATACGCAGTATTTT; V gene: TRBV7-3; D gene: -; CDR3 length: 15; clone size: medium-sized; J gene: TRBJ2-3
CDR3 protein: CASSPDRGLDEQYF; CDR3 DNA: TGTGCCAGCAGCCCGGACAGGGGGCTTGACGAGCAGTACTTC; V gene: TRBV30; D gene: TRBD1; CDR3 length: 14; clone size: -; J gene: TRBJ2-7
CDR3 protein: CASSARDRGNTEAFF; CDR3 DNA: TGCGCCAGCAGCGCCCGGGACAGGGGGAACACTGAAGCTTTCTTT; V gene: TRBV4-1; D gene: TRBD1; CDR3 length: 15; clone size: -; J gene: TRBJ1-1
CDR3 protein: CASSMRTANYGYTF; CDR3 DNA: TGTGCCAGTAGTATGAGGACAGCTAACTATGGCTACACCTTC; V gene: TRBV19; D gene: -; CDR3 length: 14; clone size: -; J gene: TRBJ1-2
CDR3 protein: CASSYGLAGGYEQYF; CDR3 DNA: TGTGCCAGCAGTTACGGACTAGCGGGGGGATACGAGCAGTACTTC; V gene: TRBV6-5; D gene: TRBD2; CDR3 length: 15; clone size: -; J gene: TRBJ2-7
CDR3 protein: CASSIAGGAYGYTF; CDR3 DNA: TGTGCCAGCAGCATCGCAGGGGGCGCTTATGGCTACACCTTC; V gene: TRBV11-2; D gene: TRBD1; CDR3 length: 14; clone size: -; J gene: TRBJ1-2
CDR3 protein: CASIGTRYNEQFF; CDR3 DNA: TGTGCCAGCATTGGGACTAGATACAATGAGCAGTTCTTC; V gene: TRBV13; D gene: TRBD2; CDR3 length: 13; clone size: -; J gene: TRBJ2-1
CDR3 protein: CASSQGLTYEQYF; CDR3 DNA: TGTGCCAGCAGTCAAGGCCTCACCTACGAGCAGTACTTC; V gene: TRBV27; D gene: -; CDR3 length: 13; clone size: -; J gene: TRBJ2-7
CDR3 protein: CAWSVRGSGYTF; CDR3 DNA: TGTGCCTGGAGTGTACGAGGGAGTGGCTACACCTTC; V gene: TRBV30; D gene: -; CDR3 length: 12; clone size: once; J gene: TRBJ1-2
CDR3 protein: CASSWGQGAAGEQYF; CDR3 DNA: TGTGCCAGCAGCTGGGGACAGGGGGCGGCTGGCGAGCAGTACTTC; V gene: TRBV7-9; D gene: TRBD1; CDR3 length: 15; clone size: few; J gene: TRBJ2-7
CDR3 protein: CASSGALTLSDTQYF; CDR3 DNA: TGTGCCAGTTCCGGGGCACTAACGTTATCAGATACGCAGTATTTT; V gene: TRBV9; D gene: -; CDR3 length: 15; clone size: -; J gene: TRBJ2-3
CDR3 protein: CASSQDGGQYEQYF; CDR3 DNA: TGCGCCAGCAGCCAAGATGGGGGGCAATACGAGCAGTACTTC; V gene: TRBV4-3; D gene: -; CDR3 length: 14; clone size: -; J gene: TRBJ2-7
CDR3 protein: CASSLGLPSYEQYF; CDR3 DNA: TGCGCCAGCAGCCTCGGACTTCCATCCTACGAGCAGTACTTC; V gene: TRBV10-2; D gene: -; CDR3 length: 14; clone size: once; J gene: TRBJ2-7
CDR3 protein: CASSDSTGGGTDTQYF; CDR3 DNA: TGTGCCAGCAGTGACTCGACGGGGGGGGGCACAGATACGCAGTATTTT; V gene: TRBV6-4; D gene: TRBD2; CDR3 length: 16; clone size: -; J gene: TRBJ2-3
CDR3 protein: CASSLGGTGAYNEQFF; CDR3 DNA: TGTGCCAGCAGCTTAGGTGGGACAGGAGCCTACAATGAGCAGTTCTTC; V gene: TRBV11-2; D gene: TRBD1; CDR3 length: 16; clone size: -; J gene: TRBJ2-1
CDR3 protein: CASSDRVHEQYF; CDR3 DNA: TGTGCCAGCAGTGACAGGGTCCACGAGCAGTACTTC; V gene: TRBV2; D gene: -; CDR3 length: 12; clone size: -; J gene: TRBJ2-7
CDR3 protein: CASSPLAGGPTDTQYF; CDR3 DNA: TGTGCCAGCAGCCCTCTAGCGGGAGGGCCGACAGATACGCAGTATTTT; V gene: TRBV7-7; D gene: TRBD2; CDR3 length: 16; clone size: -; J gene: TRBJ2-3
CDR3 protein: CASSPTSGNTGELFF; CDR3 DNA: TGCGCCAGCAGCCCGACTAGCGGGAACACCGGGGAGCTGTTTTTT; V gene: TRBV4-1; D gene: TRBD2; CDR3 length: 15; clone size: -; J gene: TRBJ2-2
CDR3 protein: CAWSVTRVHYGYTF; CDR3 DNA: TGTGCCTGGAGTGTCACCAGGGTGCACTATGGCTACACCTTC; V gene: TRBV30; D gene: -; CDR3 length: 14; clone size: once; J gene: TRBJ1-2
CDR3 protein: CASSDQREGPNTGELFF; CDR3 DNA: TGTGCCAGCAGCGACCAGCGGGAGGGCCCCAACACCGGGGAGCTGTTTTTT; V gene: TRBV9; D gene: TRBD2; CDR3 length: 17; clone size: -; J gene: TRBJ2-2
CDR3 protein: CASSLFGNQPQHF; CDR3 DNA: TGTGCCAGCAGCTTGTTCGGAAATCAGCCCCAGCATTTT; V gene: TRBV5-4; D gene: -; CDR3 length: 13; clone size: -; J gene: TRBJ1-5
CDR3 protein: CASSGDNTGELFF; CDR3 DNA: TGTGCCAGCAGTGGGGACAACACCGGGGAGCTGTTTTTT; V gene: TRBV6-4; D gene: -; CDR3 length: 13; clone size: few; J gene: TRBJ2-2
CDR3 protein: CAWSRGADSNQPQHF; CDR3 DNA: TGTGCCTGGAGTCGAGGGGCCGATAGCAATCAGCCCCAGCATTTT; V gene: TRBV30; D gene: -; CDR3 length: 15; clone size: few; J gene: TRBJ1-5
CDR3 protein: CASSLFEGYGYTF; CDR3 DNA: TGTGCCAGCAGTTTATTTGAGGGCTATGGCTACACCTTC; V gene: TRBV27; D gene: -; CDR3 length: 13; clone size: -; J gene: TRBJ1-2
CDR3 protein: CASSHPLAGGSSYNEQFF; CDR3 DNA: TGTGCCAGCAGCCACCCCTTAGCGGGAGGGAGCTCCTACAATGAGCAGTTCTTC; V gene: TRBV7-9; D gene: TRBD2; CDR3 length: 18; clone size: -; J gene: TRBJ2-1
CDR3 protein: CASSLTSGASYEQYF; CDR3 DNA: TGTGCCAGCAGCTTGACTAGCGGGGCTTCCTACGAGCAGTACTTC; V gene: TRBV5-5; D gene: TRBD2; CDR3 length: 15; clone size: -; J gene: TRBJ2-7
CDR3 protein: CASSWTGPYEQYF; CDR3 DNA: TGTGCCAGCAGCTGGACAGGGCCTTACGAGCAGTACTTC; V gene: TRBV27; D gene: TRBD1; CDR3 length: 13; clone size: -; J gene: TRBJ2-7
CDR3 protein: CASSRTGSREQYF; CDR3 DNA: TGTGCCAGCAGCCGAACAGGGAGTAGGGAGCAGTACTTC; V gene: TRBV11-3; D gene: -; CDR3 length: 13; clone size: -; J gene: TRBJ2-7
CDR3 protein: CASSALGGPYSYEQYF; CDR3 DNA: TGTGCCAGCAGTGCCCTTGGGGGGCCCTATTCCTACGAGCAGTACTTC; V gene: TRBV27; D gene: -; CDR3 length: 16; clone size: -; J gene: TRBJ2-7
CDR3 protein: CASSNRDRPLLGNTIYF; CDR3 DNA: TGTGCCAGCAGCAACCGGGACCGACCCCTCCTTGGCAACACCATATATTTT; V gene: TRBV9; D gene: -; CDR3 length: 17; clone size: -; J gene: TRBJ1-3
CDR3 protein: CASSLSGRWDEQYF; CDR3 DNA: TGTGCCAGCAGCCTTAGCGGGAGGTGGGACGAGCAGTACTTC; V gene: TRBV5-6; D gene: TRBD2; CDR3 length: 14; clone size: -; J gene: TRBJ2-7
CDR3 protein: CASSLNGELFF; CDR3 DNA: TGTGCCAGCAGTTTAAACGGGGAGCTGTTTTTT; V gene: TRBV6-5; D gene: -; CDR3 length: 11; clone size: -; J gene: TRBJ2-2
CDR3 protein: CASSYHRLPSYEQYF; CDR3 DNA: TGTGCCAGCAGTTACCACAGGCTCCCTTCCTACGAGCAGTACTTC; V gene: TRBV6-6; D gene: -; CDR3 length: 15; clone size: -; J gene: TRBJ2-7
CDR3 protein: CASSWTRQGSTDTQYF; CDR3 DNA: TGTGCCAGCAGCTGGACCCGACAGGGGAGCACAGATACGCAGTATTTT; V gene: TRBV7-9; D gene: TRBD1; CDR3 length: 16; clone size: -; J gene: TRBJ2-3
CDR3 protein: CASSFQTHGGNTIYF; CDR3 DNA: TGTGCCAGCAGCTTCCAGACTCATGGCGGAAACACCATATATTTT; V gene: TRBV5-6; D gene: -; CDR3 length: 15; clone size: once; J gene: TRBJ1-3
CDR3 protein: CSVERWRQGDYGYTF; CDR3 DNA: TGCAGCGTTGAAAGGTGGAGACAGGGCGACTATGGCTACACCTTC; V gene: TRBV29-1; D gene: TRBD1; CDR3 length: 15; clone size: -; J gene: TRBJ1-2
CDR3 protein: CASSRVPRTSSGANVLTF; CDR3 DNA: TGCGCCAGCAGTCGGGTGCCCAGGACGTCCTCTGGGGCCAACGTCCTGACTTTC; V gene: TRBV10-1; D gene: -; CDR3 length: 18; clone size: -; J gene: TRBJ2-6
CDR3 protein: CASSLEGRAKNIQYF; CDR3 DNA: TGTGCCAGCAGCTTAGAGGGGAGAGCCAAAAACATTCAGTACTTC; V gene: TRBV11-2; D gene: -; CDR3 length: 15; clone size: once; J gene: TRBJ2-4
CDR3 protein: CAISDRDRGRYGYTF; CDR3 DNA: TGTGCCATCAGTGATCGGGACAGGGGACGCTATGGCTACACCTTC; V gene: TRBV10-3; D gene: TRBD1; CDR3 length: 15; clone size: -; J gene: TRBJ1-2
CDR3 protein: CASSQDGRETQYF; CDR3 DNA: TGCGCCAGCAGCCAAGACGGTCGGGAGACCCAGTACTTC; V gene: TRBV4-3; D gene: -; CDR3 length: 13; clone size: -; J gene: TRBJ2-5
CDR3 protein: CAWRETTGYEQYF; CDR3 DNA: TGTGCCTGGAGGGAAACGACGGGCTACGAGCAGTACTTC; V gene: TRBV30; D gene: -; CDR3 length: 13; clone size: -; J gene: TRBJ2-7
CDR3 protein: CASSLTGGHEKLFF; CDR3 DNA: TGTGCCAGCAGTTTGACAGGGGGTCATGAAAAACTGTTTTTT; V gene: TRBV6-5; D gene: TRBD1; CDR3 length: 14; clone size: -; J gene: TRBJ1-4
CDR3 protein: CASTGTEPSYEQYF; CDR3 DNA: TGTGCCAGCACCGGGACAGAACCCTCCTACGAGCAGTACTTC; V gene: TRBV6-5; D gene: TRBD1; CDR3 length: 14; clone size: once; J gene: TRBJ2-7
CDR3 protein: CASRYESSYEQYF; CDR3 DNA: TGTGCCAGCAGATACGAGAGCTCCTACGAGCAGTACTTC; V gene: TRBV7-9; D gene: -; CDR3 length: 13; clone size: once; J gene: TRBJ2-7
CDR3 protein: CASSPPGQGDQPQHF; CDR3 DNA: TGTGCCAGCAGCCCTCCTGGACAGGGGGATCAGCCCCAGCATTTT; V gene: TRBV6-5; D gene: TRBD1; CDR3 length: 15; clone size: -; J gene: TRBJ1-5